This T cell receptor beta chain was captured in a study of T-cell memory formation after mild COVID-19. Study-wide context: The two donors had largely donor-specific TCR clusters.

This clonotype occurred many times. Its target is unknown. The germline CDR1 and CDR2 sequences are SEHNR and FQNEAQ (reference sequence). V was clipped by 5 bases and J by 2 bases; unmatched bases: 2. This CDR3 is built from 13 residues. TCRdb analysed the 5' RACE reads with MiXCR anew, one entry per CDR3 protein. The table has 10,000 to 15,000 distinct CDR3 sequences, approximately 14% seen once. Study-wide points: Whereas later expanders leaned CD4+, clones contracting day 15 to 85 showed a balanced CD4/CD8 makeup.

This receptor was identified in a man aged 18 to 30 who had mild COVID-19 (a few samples of this study predate the infection). Cell type and time point are not known. The gene calls are TRBV7-9 and TRBJ1-1; the match to TRBD1 covers 7 bases. Sequencing input: PBMCs or a T cell subset sorted from them (not recorded which). The CDR3 DNA sequence: TGTGCCAGCAGCGGACAGGTTAACACTGAAGCTTTCTTT. It specifies CASSGQVNTEAFF.